What follows describes a single T cell receptor (beta chain). Which antigen it targets is not known. Qualities for individual bases were not recorded, and no much larger clone is one base off. This record comes from a study of cytomegalovirus exposure and HLA in healthy donors (dated by TCRdb to the late 2010s). General notes on the study: The 500 to 800 repertoires of the first cohort and the approximately 130 validation repertoires were produced on the same platform, according to a later analysis. Along with the approximately 700-subject first cohort, a separate validation cohort of around 110 different subjects was used. To predict cytomegalovirus infection status, the study brought together high-throughput TCR immunosequencing, statistical association of individual TCRs with disease status, and machine learning. The study aimed to test whether signatures of past pathogen exposure could be identified by cataloging public T cell receptors. General conclusions and limits of the study: While some public TCRs were present in many individuals, most TCR sequences turned up only very rarely across donors. In both the original and validation cohorts, the classifier was reported to diagnose cytomegalovirus status with high specificity and sensitivity. The study listed 150 to 200 TCR beta chains as associated with cytomegalovirus. The authors suggested that the approach could potentially be generalized to other disease states and immunological phenotypes. Subsequent analysis determined that TCRs grouped into clusters in the first cohort also showed a tendency toward co-occurrence across the approximately 110 validation repertoires, and about 93% of cluster scores exceeded 0. A later analysis had no HLA typing for the validation cohort, so co-occurrence there was scored across all 130 or so repertoires. Three of the identified cytomegalovirus-associated TCR beta chains were confirmed in vitro to be specific for cytomegalovirus antigens.

The donors belonged to the validation cohort of over a hundred subjects, which was separate from the 666-subject first cohort. The library was made by the immunoSEQ multiplex PCR assay. Per the original workflow: A statistical classification framework was built for diagnosing cytomegalovirus status from the catalog of TCR beta chain sequences. In TCRdb, the immuneACCESS table is reduced to in-frame sequences with V and J assigned. These tables do not hold every clone; where another copy was compared, an unresolved V gene accounts for under half, and the others remain unexplained. The DNA gave D and trimming, while V, J and clone size come from that table. Recorded for this sample are about 220,000 clones; 85% to 95% of them occurred a single time. Clones ranked in the top ten supply around 1.1% of the sample. Sequenced: PBMCs. The origin of this receptor is a woman between 18 and 29 years old in good health and CMV-seronegative.

In nucleotide form, the sequence is TGTGCCAGCAGAACGACTCGTCTCACGAAGAGGAACACTGAAGCTTTCTTT. It is translated as CASRTTRLTKRNTEAFF. The sequence joins TRBV5-6 to TRBJ1-1; the D gene identity is not certain. CDR1 and CDR2, looked up from the germline V gene, are SGHDT and YYEEEE. The CDR3 contains 17 residues, cysteine and phenylalanine counted. The kept DNA is CDR3 alone, 51 bases in frame from the first base. V is pared back by 5 bases and J by 1 base, with 21 bases lying between the germline termini.